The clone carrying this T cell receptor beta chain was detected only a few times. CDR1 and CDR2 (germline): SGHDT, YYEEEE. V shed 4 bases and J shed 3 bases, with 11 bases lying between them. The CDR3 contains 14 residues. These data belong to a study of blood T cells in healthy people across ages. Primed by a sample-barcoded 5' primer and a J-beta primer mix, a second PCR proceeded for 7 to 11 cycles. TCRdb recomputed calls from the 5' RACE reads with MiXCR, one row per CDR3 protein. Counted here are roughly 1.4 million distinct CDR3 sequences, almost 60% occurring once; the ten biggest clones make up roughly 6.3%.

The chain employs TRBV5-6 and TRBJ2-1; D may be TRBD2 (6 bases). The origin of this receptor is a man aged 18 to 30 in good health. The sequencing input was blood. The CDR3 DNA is TGTGCCAGCAGCGGGGACTTCCTCTACAATGAGCAGTTCTTC. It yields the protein CASSGDFLYNEQFF.